This TCR beta chain was found in a study of blood T cell repertoires in COVID-19. Notes on this clone: This CDR3 fails to terminate in the conserved phenylalanine or tryptophan, so it likely reflects a read error. The DNA is omitted, as the CDR3 cannot be located on it reliably, and the CDR3 follows TCRdb's listing.

The CDR3 comprises 13 residues, both ends counted. Germline V gives CDR1 MDHEN, CDR2 SYDVKM. Produced via immunoSEQ multiplex PCR; TCRdb's table is partial and in-frame only. The sample has hundreds of thousands of clones; around nine tenths are singletons. Material for sequencing was PBMCs or T cells enriched from blood (not recorded which). The TCR comes from a middle-aged woman who had recovered from COVID-19. The genes are TRBV28 and TRBJ2-4; no DNA check was done on the table's D call, TRBD1. The CDR3 here is CASSETGWDGPIL.